The 14 T cell receptor beta chains in this list originate from one sample, sequenced in a study of vaccination and CD4 T cells after COVID-19 (dated by TCRdb to about 2022). These receptors have no known antigen. The sample's treatment or condition, from its label and the paper: approximately nine-day PBMC culture with coronavirus spike peptide pools or control peptides (ViraFEST assay). Library preparation was by PCR. Sequencing was carried out with an Illumina iSeq 100. DNA from cultured CD4+ T cells underwent TCR sequencing with the Oncomine TCR Beta short-read assay at the Johns Hopkins FTIC core. Using fastp trimming at Q25 and MiXCR clonotype assembly, TCRdb reanalyzed the public sequencing data and kept in-frame beta chains. Merged by CDR3 protein, the rows form single entries marked with the most common genes and DNA. Across this sample there are fewer than 20,000 distinct CDR3 sequences, with 45% to 65% seen only once. The top ten constitute 30% to 35% of the sample.

This specimen was cultured CD4+ T cells from blood, taken after SARS-CoV-2 vaccination. The receptors shown here come from a human donor with COVID-19.

The sample holds a few counts of this clonotype. This chain connects TRBV18 to TRBJ1-2; no definite D call. This CDR3 comprises 15 residues. The V end lost 3 bases, the J end lost 6 bases, and 17 bases lay between the germline ends. Germline loops: CDR1 KGHSH, CDR2 LQKENI. The CDR3 coding sequence is TGTGCCAGCTCACCGGACTCCTTGTCCTCCCATGGCTACACCTTC. This gives the protein CASSPDSLSSHGYTF.

In regard to this clonotype: An end of the junction does not agree with germline; a read error may underlie this. The chain joins TRBV19 to TRBJ1-1; tentative D call: TRBD1 (5 bases). Germline CDR1 LNHDA, CDR2 SQIVND (reference sequence). The CDR3 contains 10 residues. CDR3 DNA: TGTGCCAGTAGTATAGAGAAGGGACTTTTT. Translation gives CASSIEKGLF.

This chain connects TRBV28 to TRBJ1-2; D may be TRBD1 (6 bases). CDR3 length equals 14 residues. V was trimmed by 6 bases and J by 7 bases, leaving 18 bases between them. Germline V gives CDR1 MDHEN, CDR2 SYDVKM. The CDR3 DNA is TGTGCCAGCAGCCCCCCGCAGGGGTTTGCTGGCTACACCTTC. Its translation: CASSPPQGFAGYTF.

The chain carries TRBV6-1 and TRBJ2-7; possible D gene TRBD2, 5 bases. Germline V lookup: CDR1 MNHNS, CDR2 SASEGT. This CDR3 spans 14 amino acids. V lost 2 bases, J lost 2 bases, and 10 bases lay in between. CDR3 residues: CASSELDFTYEQYF. CDR3 bases: TGTGCCAGCAGTGAATTGGACTTCACCTACGAGCAGTACTTC.

In its sample, this clonotype was seen a few times. The rearrangement joins TRBV19 to TRBJ2-5, with D hard to call. Germline-derived CDR1 and CDR2 are LNHDA and SQIVND (reference sequence). The ends were cut back, 3 bases at V and 2 bases at J, with 7 bases in the middle. This CDR3 has 13 amino acids. CDR3 sequence reads: CASSIRVQETQYF. The CDR3 DNA sequence: TGTGCCAGTAGTATCAGAGTTCAAGAGACCCAGTACTTC.

This clonotype showed up just a few times. The gene calls are TRBV7-9 and TRBJ1-2; D uncertain. Trimming removed 1 base at V and 2 bases at J, with 11 bases between. There are 15 residues in the CDR3. Germline assignment: CDR1 SEHNR and CDR2 FQNEAQ (reference sequence). The CDR3 nucleotides read TGTGCCAGCAGCTTAGTGGAAGGGTGGAACTATGGCTACACCTTC. Amino acid sequence: CASSLVEGWNYGYTF.

This clonotype was observed a handful of times. The gene calls are TRBV6-1 and TRBJ2-7, with D perhaps matching TRBD1 or TRBD2 (6 bases each). V was shortened by 3 bases and J by 6 bases, with 9 bases between the two germline ends. CDR3 size: 12 residues. Per the germline V gene, CDR1 is MNHNS and CDR2 is SASEGT. Here the CDR3 DNA reads TGTGCCAGCAGTGATAGGGGGGTCGAGCAGTACTTC. Its translation: CASSDRGVEQYF.

The gene calls are TRBV6-1 and TRBJ1-2, with TRBD1 matching over 7 bases. The CDR3 covers 14 residues. The V segment lost 4 bases and the J segment 3 bases; nucleotides outside the gene matches: 5. Germline-derived CDR1 and CDR2 are MNHNS and SASEGT. The CDR3 sequence is CASSVAGGDYGYTF. CDR3 DNA: TGTGCCAGCAGTGTTGCAGGGGGGGACTATGGCTACACCTTC.

The sample holds one count of this clonotype. The CDR3 protein is CAITSGGGQETQYF. CDR3 DNA sequence: TGTGCCATCACCTCGGGGGGGGGCCAAGAGACCCAGTACTTC. The chain recombines TRBV10-3 with TRBJ2-5; 8 nucleotides align to TRBD2. The V segment lost 7 bases and the J segment 1 base; nucleotides outside the gene matches: 5. CDR1 and CDR2 from the germline V gene are ENHRY and SYGVKD. The CDR3 has 14 residues.

The chain links TRBV12-3 or TRBV12-4 to TRBJ2-3; 9 nucleotides line up with TRBD2. The ends lost 5 bases at V and 2 bases at J; junction bases unmatched: 8. This CDR3 region has 16 residues. The CDR3 loop reads CASSILAGANTDTQYF. The CDR3 bases are TGTGCCAGCAGTATTTTAGCGGGGGCAAACACAGATACGCAGTATTTT.

This clonotype was seen more than once but under ten times. The J gene is TRBJ2-7, the V gene TRBV6-1; D remains unclear. The germline CDR1 and CDR2 sequences are MNHNS and SASEGT. V gave up 5 bases and J gave up 0 bases, with 11 bases separating them. The CDR3 is 14 amino acids. The CDR3, as DNA: TGTGCCAGCAGTACCGACCCGAGCTCCTACGAGCAGTACTTC. It specifies CASSTDPSSYEQYF.

V gene TRBV14 combines with J gene TRBJ2-3, with D possibly TRBD2 on 5 matching bases. CDR1 and CDR2 (germline): SGHDN, FVKESK. The CDR3 is made up of 16 amino acids. The germline V and J ends were trimmed by 0 bases and 1 base, with 11 bases remaining between them. CDR3 bases: TGTGCCAGCAGCCAAGAACGGGGTTTGGGCACAGATACGCAGTATTTT. This sequence encodes CASSQERGLGTDTQYF.

The CDR3 sequence: CSASISYPPTGELFF. The CDR3, as DNA: TGCAGTGCTAGCATTTCTTACCCTCCCACCGGGGAGCTGTTTTTT. This chain uses TRBV20-1 with TRBJ2-2; D unresolved. Germline V gene sequence: CDR1 DFQATT, CDR2 SNEGSKA (reference sequence). This CDR3 is built from 15 residues. The V end lost 3 bases, the J end lost 4 bases, and 15 bases lay between the germline ends.

The chain has TRBV12-1 and TRBJ2-3; TRBD2 reflects the table's D call only, with no check against the DNA. TRBV12-1 is a listed pseudogene. There are 14 residues in the CDR3. The CDR3 DNA follows: TGTGCCAGCAGCTTTCCGGACTCCACAGATACGCAGTATTTT. Translation gives CASSFPDSTDTQYF.